This T cell receptor (beta chain) was identified in a study of regulatory T cells in long-lasting Graves disease. Study-wide findings and caveats: Newly diagnosed Graves' patients had higher TCR diversity than persistent ones. Persistent disease favored TRBV28, TRBJ1-2 and TRBJ2-5.

This clonotype was seen a few times. Its antigen is currently unknown. Both iRepertoire HTBI primers and Arm-PCR of CDR3 regions were used to build the TCR beta libraries. TCRdb processed the multiplex PCR reads anew with MiXCR; each CDR3 protein has one entry. The table has 350,000 to 500,000 distinct CDR3 sequences, approximately 22% seen once. CDR1 is SGHVS and CDR2 is FNYEAQ in the germline V gene. V was trimmed by 1 base and J by 1 base, leaving 12 bases between them. The CDR3 has 16 residues. Indicated time point: persistent/refractory GD, antithyroid drugs over 5 years with positive TRAb. Scientists built the TCR library using RNA that was extracted from PBMCs.

The TCR comes from a female donor with Graves disease. The chain joins TRBV7-6 to TRBJ2-3; D is possibly TRBD2 (6 bases). The specimen was peripheral blood mononuclear cells (PBMCs), collected when the disease was refractory, from a patient treated with antithyroid drugs. The CDR3 DNA reads as TGTGCCAGCAGCTTAGGGGCGGGCGGGGGCACAGATACGCAGTATTTT. Translated: CASSLGAGGGTDTQYF.